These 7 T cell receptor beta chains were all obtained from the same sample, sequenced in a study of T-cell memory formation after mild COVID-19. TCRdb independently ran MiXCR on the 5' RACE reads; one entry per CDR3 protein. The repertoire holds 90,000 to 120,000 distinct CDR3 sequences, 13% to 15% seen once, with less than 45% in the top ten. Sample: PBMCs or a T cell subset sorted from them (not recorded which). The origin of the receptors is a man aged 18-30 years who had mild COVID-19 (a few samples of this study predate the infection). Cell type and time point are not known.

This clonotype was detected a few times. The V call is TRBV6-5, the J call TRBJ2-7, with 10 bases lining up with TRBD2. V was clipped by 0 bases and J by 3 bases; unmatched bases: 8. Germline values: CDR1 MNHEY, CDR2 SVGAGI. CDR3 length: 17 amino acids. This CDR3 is CASSYSLAGGLSYEQYF. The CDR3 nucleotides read TGTGCCAGCAGTTACTCATTAGCGGGGGGCCTAAGCTACGAGCAGTACTTC.

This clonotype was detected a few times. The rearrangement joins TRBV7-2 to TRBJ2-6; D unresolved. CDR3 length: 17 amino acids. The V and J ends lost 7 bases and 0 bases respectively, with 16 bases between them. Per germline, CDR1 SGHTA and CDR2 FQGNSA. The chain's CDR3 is CASTNSEGYSGANVLTF. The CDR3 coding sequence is TGTGCCAGCACCAATTCGGAAGGATACTCTGGGGCCAACGTCCTGACTTTC.

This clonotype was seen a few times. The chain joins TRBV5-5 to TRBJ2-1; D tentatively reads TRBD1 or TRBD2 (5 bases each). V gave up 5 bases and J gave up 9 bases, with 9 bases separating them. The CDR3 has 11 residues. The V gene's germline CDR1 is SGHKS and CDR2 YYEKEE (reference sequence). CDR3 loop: CASRAGGEQFF. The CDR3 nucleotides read TGTGCCAGCAGGGCTGGGGGTGAGCAGTTCTTC.

CDR3 sequence: CASSSWWGSLLKRASTDTQYF. DNA of the CDR3: TGTGCCAGCAGCTCCTGGTGGGGTTCCCTATTGAAGCGGGCAAGCACAGATACGCAGTATTTT. The rearrangement links TRBV7-2 to TRBJ2-3, with D possibly being TRBD2 (6 bases). This CDR3 contains 21 residues. Germline V gives CDR1 SGHTA, CDR2 FQGNSA. The V and J ends lost 4 bases and 0 bases respectively, with 29 bases between them.

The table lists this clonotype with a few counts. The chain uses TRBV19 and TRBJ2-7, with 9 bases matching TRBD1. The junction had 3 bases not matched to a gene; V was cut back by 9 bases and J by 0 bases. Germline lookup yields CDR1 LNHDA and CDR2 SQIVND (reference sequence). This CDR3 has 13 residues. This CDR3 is CASGQGSSYEQYF. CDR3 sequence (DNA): TGTGCCAGCGGACAGGGGAGCTCCTACGAGCAGTACTTC.

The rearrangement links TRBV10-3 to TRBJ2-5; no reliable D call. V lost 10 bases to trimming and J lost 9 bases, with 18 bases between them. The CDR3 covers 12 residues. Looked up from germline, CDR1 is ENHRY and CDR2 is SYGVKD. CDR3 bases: TGTGCCACCGCCCGGCTATGGTCGGCCCAGTACTTC. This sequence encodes CATARLWSAQYF.

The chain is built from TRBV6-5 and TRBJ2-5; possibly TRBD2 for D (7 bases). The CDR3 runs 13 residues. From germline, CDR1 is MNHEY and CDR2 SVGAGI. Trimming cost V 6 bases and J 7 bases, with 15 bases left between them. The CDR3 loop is CASRWGGQSTQYF. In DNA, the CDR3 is TGTGCCAGCAGATGGGGGGGGCAGTCGACCCAGTACTTC.